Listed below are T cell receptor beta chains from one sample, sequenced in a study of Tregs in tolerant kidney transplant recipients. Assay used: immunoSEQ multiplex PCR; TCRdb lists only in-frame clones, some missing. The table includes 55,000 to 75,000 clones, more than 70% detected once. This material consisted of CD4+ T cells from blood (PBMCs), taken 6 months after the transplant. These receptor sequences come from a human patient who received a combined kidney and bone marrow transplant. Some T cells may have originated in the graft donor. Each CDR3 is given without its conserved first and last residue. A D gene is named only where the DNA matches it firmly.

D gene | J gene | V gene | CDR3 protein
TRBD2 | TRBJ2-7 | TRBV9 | ASSVGLAHEQY
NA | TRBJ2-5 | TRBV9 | ASSVGSGPRAQETQY
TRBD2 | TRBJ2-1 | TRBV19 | ASSKTSGSYNEQF
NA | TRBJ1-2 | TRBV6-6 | ASSIEFRVSSGYT
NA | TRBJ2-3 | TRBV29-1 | SAPGLSGKPTDTQY
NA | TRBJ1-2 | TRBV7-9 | ASSVSGSGRTSYGYT
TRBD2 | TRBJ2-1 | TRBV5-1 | ASNPTGGDYYNEQF
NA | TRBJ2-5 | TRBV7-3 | ASSLGPEETQY
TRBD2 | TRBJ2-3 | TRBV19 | ASSIRGGMDTQY
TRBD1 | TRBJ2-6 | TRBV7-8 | ASSFAGQGTNVLT
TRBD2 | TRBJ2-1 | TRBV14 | ASSQIKVGRAHNEQF
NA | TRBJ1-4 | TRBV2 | ASSETWGANEKLF
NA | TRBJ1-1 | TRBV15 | ATSREDGVAF
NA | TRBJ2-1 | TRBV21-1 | ASSKRGGRDNEQF
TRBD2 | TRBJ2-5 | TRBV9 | ASSVSWGGETQY
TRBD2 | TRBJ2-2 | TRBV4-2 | ASSPWGVFSGLDTGELF
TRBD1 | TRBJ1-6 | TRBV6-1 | AGRTGFYNSPLH
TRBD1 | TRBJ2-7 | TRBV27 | ASKGTGGSYEQY
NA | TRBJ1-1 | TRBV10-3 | AISGGGVAF
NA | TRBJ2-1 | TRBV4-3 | ASSQNEIAGAQF
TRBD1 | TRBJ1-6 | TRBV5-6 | ASSRGQGYSPLH
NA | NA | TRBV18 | ASPRTANSYEQY
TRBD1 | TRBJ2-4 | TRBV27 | ASRPTGAAKNIQY
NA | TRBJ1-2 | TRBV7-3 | ASSLGSEISYGYT
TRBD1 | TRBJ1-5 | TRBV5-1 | ASSAGTGGGQPQH
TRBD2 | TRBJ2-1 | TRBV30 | AWSGVAGEQF
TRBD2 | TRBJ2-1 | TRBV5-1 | ASSLLLAGGYNEQF
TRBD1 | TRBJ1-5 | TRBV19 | ASSRGFYTRDREEGSNQPQH
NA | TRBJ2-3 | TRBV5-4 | ASSPPPGGTDTQY
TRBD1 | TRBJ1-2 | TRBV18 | ASSPPDRGPITDGYT
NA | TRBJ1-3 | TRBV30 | AWKRISGNTIY
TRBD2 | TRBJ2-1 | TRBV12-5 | ASGWGTSGYNEQF
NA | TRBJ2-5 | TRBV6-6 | ASSYASFETQY
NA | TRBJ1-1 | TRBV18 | ASSPPGGYTEAF
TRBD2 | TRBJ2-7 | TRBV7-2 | ASSLASGGAREQY
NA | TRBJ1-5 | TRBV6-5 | ASRGQGSQPQH
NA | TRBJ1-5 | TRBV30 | AWSFGGAGQPQH
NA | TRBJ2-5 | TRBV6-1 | ASPAGSVGETQY
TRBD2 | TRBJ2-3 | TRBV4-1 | ASSLRPSGGPVEDTQY